One sample yielded the 11 T cell receptor beta chains listed below, sequenced in a study of blood T cell repertoires in COVID-19. Some clones are missing from TCRdb's copy, which holds only in-frame ones; the method was immunoSEQ multiplex PCR. The table includes around 63,000 clones, around 87% detected once. Sequencing was carried out using peripheral blood. The receptors shown here come from a woman in her sixties or seventies with COVID-19, enrolled during active disease.

In DNA, the CDR3 is TGTGCCTGGAGTAGAACCCCAGGGTCGGGGGGTGGTTCACCCCTCCACTTT. It yields the protein CAWSRTPGSGGGSPLHF. The chain has TRBV30 and TRBJ1-6, with D perhaps TRBD1 (5 bases). The CDR3 is 17 amino acids. Germline assignment: CDR1 GTSNPN and CDR2 SVGIG (reference sequence). Trimming removed 2 bases from V and 9 bases from J, with 23 bases in between.

This clone occurred a few times. The V and J genes are TRBV28 and TRBJ1-4, with TRBD1 identical over 7 bases. CDR3 length: 15 amino acids. The germline CDR1 and CDR2 sequences are MDHEN and SYDVKM. The J segment lost 2 bases and the V segment lost 6 bases, leaving 6 bases of the junction unmatched. CDR3 bases: TGTGCCAGCAGCCGCTTGGACAGGACTAATGAAAAACTGTTTTTT. This encodes CASSRLDRTNEKLFF.

The chain links TRBV7-2 to TRBJ1-2, with 8 bases matching TRBD1. Germline assignment: CDR1 SGHTA and CDR2 FQGNSA. There are 15 residues in the CDR3. The V segment lost 3 bases and the J segment 4 bases; nucleotides outside the gene matches: 7. The chain's CDR3 is CASSLASGGPYGYTF. In DNA form, the CDR3 reads TGTGCCAGCAGCTTGGCTTCAGGGGGCCCCTATGGCTACACCTTC.

This rearrangement joins TRBV19 to TRBJ2-3, with D tentatively TRBD1 (6 bases). Trimming removed 7 bases at V and 0 bases at J, with 14 bases between. Germline lookup yields CDR1 LNHDA and CDR2 SQIVND (reference sequence). CDR3 length: 15 residues. Here the CDR3 reads CASTMTGTSTDTQYF. In nucleotides, the CDR3 is TGTGCCAGTACCATGACAGGAACTAGCACAGATACGCAGTATTTT.

The chain employs TRBV21-1 and TRBJ1-5; the table's D call, TRBD1, has no DNA check behind it. TRBV21-1 is deemed a pseudogene. The CDR3 covers 17 residues. The CDR3 nucleotides read TGTGCCAGCAGCAAAGGAGGCAGGGGAACCGAGAATCAGCCCCAGCATTTT. Translated, it gives CASSKGGRGTENQPQHF.

The CDR3 reads CASRRGEGGYGYTF. The CDR3 bases are TGTGCCAGCAGACGGGGTGAGGGCGGCTATGGCTACACCTTC. The gene calls are TRBV6-5 and TRBJ1-2; unclear D gene. The CDR3 runs 14 residues. Germline assignment: CDR1 MNHEY and CDR2 SVGAGI. V lost 6 bases and J 4 bases, leaving 15 bases between the germline ends.

As DNA, the CDR3 is TGCGCCAGCAGCTTGGCGCGGCTAGCGGGAAGGGGGGATGAGCAGTTCTTC. It codes for CASSLARLAGRGDEQFF. V is TRBV5-1 and J is TRBJ2-1; 9 bases agree with TRBD2. Germline CDR1 SGHRS, CDR2 YFSETQ. This CDR3 contains 17 residues. V shed 0 bases and J 8 bases; nucleotides not matched to a gene: 12.

The CDR3 protein is CASRISGAYEQYF. In DNA form, the CDR3 reads TGTGCCAGCAGGATTAGCGGAGCCTACGAGCAGTACTTC. The chain uses TRBV6-5 and TRBJ2-7; possible D gene TRBD2, 6 bases. V lost 6 bases and J 2 bases, leaving 11 bases between the germline ends. The CDR3 has 13 residues. CDR1 and CDR2 (germline): MNHEY, SVGAGI.

V and J are TRBV6-5 and TRBJ1-1; D is possibly TRBD1 (5 bases). Per the germline V gene, CDR1 is MNHEY and CDR2 is SVGAGI. V was trimmed by 0 bases and J by 1 base, leaving 9 bases between them. The CDR3 extends over 15 amino acids. CDR3 residues: CASSYSGRANTEAFF. In nucleotides, the CDR3 is TGTGCCAGCAGTTACTCGGGCAGGGCGAACACTGAAGCTTTCTTT.

In its sample, this clone was seen a few times. V and J are TRBV6-6 and TRBJ1-5, with 8 bases matching TRBD1. The CDR3 is made up of 15 amino acids. V gave up 6 bases and J gave up 7 bases; unmatched junction bases: 11. Germline V lookup: CDR1 MNHNY, CDR2 SVGAGI (reference sequence). The CDR3 spells CASRLTDRGGQPQHF. The DNA of the CDR3 is TGTGCCAGCAGGCTTACAGACAGGGGTGGACAGCCCCAGCATTTT.

This clone was detected only a few times. The gene calls are TRBV5-4 and TRBJ1-6, with TRBD1 matching over 8 bases. This CDR3 has 16 residues. Germline values: CDR1 SGHNT, CDR2 YYREEE (reference sequence). Trimming cost V 4 bases and J 5 bases; bases outside gene matches: 8. CDR3 DNA: TGTGCCAGCAGCGCACACAGGGGGGGTGATAATTCACCCCTCCACTTT. This codes for CASSAHRGGDNSPLHF.